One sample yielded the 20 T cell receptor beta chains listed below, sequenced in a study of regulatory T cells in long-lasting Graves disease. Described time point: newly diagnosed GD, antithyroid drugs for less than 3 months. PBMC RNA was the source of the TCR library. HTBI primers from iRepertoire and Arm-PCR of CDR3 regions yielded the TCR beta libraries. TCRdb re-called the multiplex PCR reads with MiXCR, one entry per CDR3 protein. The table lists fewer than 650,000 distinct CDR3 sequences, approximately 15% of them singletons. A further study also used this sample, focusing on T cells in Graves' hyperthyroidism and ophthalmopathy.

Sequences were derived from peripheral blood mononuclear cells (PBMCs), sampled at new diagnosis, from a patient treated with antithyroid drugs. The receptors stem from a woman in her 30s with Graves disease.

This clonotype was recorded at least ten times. The CDR3 protein is CASNRQGVTYNEQFF. The CDR3, as DNA: TGTGCCAGCAACAGACAGGGGGTGACCTACAATGAGCAGTTCTTC. This chain joins TRBV28 and TRBJ2-1, with TRBD1 identical over 9 bases. Trimming cost V 7 bases and J 2 bases; bases outside gene matches: 6. The CDR3 totals 15 residues. The germline V gene encodes CDR1 MDHEN and CDR2 SYDVKM.

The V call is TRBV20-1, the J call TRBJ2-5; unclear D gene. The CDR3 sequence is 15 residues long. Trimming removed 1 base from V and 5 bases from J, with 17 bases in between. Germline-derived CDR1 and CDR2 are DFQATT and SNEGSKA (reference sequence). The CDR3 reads CSARVWSTIMETQYF. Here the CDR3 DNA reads TGCAGTGCTAGAGTCTGGTCCACGATAATGGAGACCCAGTACTTC.

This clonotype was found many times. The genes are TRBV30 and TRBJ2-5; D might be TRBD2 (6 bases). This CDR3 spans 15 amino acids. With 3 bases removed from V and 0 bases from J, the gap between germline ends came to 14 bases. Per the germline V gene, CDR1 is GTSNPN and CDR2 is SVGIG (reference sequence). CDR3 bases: TGTGCCTGGAGCAGGGCTCTAGCGTACCAAGAGACCCAGTACTTC. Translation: CAWSRALAYQETQYF. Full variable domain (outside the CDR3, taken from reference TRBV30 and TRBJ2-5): SQTIHQWPATLVQPVGSPLSLECTVEGTSNPNLYWYRQAAGRGLQLLFYSVGIGQISSEVPQNLSASRPQDRQFILSSKKLLLSDSGFYLCAWSRALAYQETQYFGPGTRLLVL.

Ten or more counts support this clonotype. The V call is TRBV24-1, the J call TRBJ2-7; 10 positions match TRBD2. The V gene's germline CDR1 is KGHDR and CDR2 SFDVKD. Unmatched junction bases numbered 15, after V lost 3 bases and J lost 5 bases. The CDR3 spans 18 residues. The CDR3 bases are TGTGCCACCAGTGATACTAGCGGGAAAAGACGTTCTCCCCACGAGCAGTACTTC. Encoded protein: CATSDTSGKRRSPHEQYF.

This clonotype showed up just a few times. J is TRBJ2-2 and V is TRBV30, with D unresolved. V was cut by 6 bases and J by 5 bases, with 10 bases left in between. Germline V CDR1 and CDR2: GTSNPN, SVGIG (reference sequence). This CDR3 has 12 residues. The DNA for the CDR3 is TGTGCCTGTCCTTGGCGGACCGGGGAGCTGTTTTTT. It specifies CACPWRTGELFF.

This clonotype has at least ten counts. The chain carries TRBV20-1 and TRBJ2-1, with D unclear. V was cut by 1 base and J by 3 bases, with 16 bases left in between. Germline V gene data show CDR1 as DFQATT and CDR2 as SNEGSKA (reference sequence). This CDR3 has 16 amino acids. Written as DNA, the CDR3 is TGCAGTGCTAGAGGGCCAGCGCCTCTGTTCTACAATGAGCAGTTCTTC. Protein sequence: CSARGPAPLFYNEQFF.

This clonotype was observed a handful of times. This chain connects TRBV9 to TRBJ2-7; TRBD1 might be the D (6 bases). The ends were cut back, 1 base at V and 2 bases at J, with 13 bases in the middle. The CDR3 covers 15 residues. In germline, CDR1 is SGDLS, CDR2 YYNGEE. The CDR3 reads CASSVRGDIPYEQYF. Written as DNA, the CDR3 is TGTGCCAGCAGCGTAAGAGGGGACATTCCCTACGAGCAGTACTTC.

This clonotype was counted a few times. CDR3 protein: CASRHGTLGNTIYF. The CDR3, as DNA: TGTGCCAGCAGACACGGGACACTTGGAAACACCATATATTTT. The chain links TRBV28 to TRBJ1-3; weak D call: TRBD1 (6 bases). CDR3 size: 14 residues. The V end lost 6 bases, the J end lost 3 bases, and 12 bases lay between the germline ends. Germline values: CDR1 MDHEN, CDR2 SYDVKM.

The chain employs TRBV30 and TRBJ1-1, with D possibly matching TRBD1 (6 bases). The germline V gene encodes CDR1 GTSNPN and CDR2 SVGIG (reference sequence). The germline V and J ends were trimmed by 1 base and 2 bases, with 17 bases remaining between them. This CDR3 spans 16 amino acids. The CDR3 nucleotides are TGTGCCTGGAGTGGAGCAGGGTGGGGGGCTAACACTGAAGCTTTCTTT. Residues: CAWSGAGWGANTEAFF.

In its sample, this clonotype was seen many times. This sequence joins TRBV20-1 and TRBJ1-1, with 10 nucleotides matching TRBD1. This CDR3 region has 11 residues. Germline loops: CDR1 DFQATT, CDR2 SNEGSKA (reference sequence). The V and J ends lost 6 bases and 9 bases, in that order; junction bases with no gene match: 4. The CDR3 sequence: CSAGDRGKAFF. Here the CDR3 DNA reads TGCAGTGCGGGGGACAGGGGAAAAGCTTTCTTT.

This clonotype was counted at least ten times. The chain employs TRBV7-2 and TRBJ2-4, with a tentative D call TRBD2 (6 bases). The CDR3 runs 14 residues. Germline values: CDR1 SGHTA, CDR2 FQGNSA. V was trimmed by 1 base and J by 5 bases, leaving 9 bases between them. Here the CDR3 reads CASSLGGLQNIQYF. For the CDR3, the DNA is TGTGCCAGCAGCTTAGGGGGACTCCAAAACATTCAGTACTTC.

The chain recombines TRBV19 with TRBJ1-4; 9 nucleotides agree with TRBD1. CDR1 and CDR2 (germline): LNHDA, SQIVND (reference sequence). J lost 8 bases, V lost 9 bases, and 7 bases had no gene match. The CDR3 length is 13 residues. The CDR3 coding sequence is TGTGCCAGCAACGTCGGGACAGGGGAAAAACTGTTTTTT. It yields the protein CASNVGTGEKLFF.

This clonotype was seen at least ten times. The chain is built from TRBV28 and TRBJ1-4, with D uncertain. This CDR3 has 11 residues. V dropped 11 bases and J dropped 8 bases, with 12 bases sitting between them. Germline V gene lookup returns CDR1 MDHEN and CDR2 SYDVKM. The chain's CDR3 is CASQRREKLFF. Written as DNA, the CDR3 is TGTGCCTCCCAGCGTCGCGAAAAACTGTTTTTT.

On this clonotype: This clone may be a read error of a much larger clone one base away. The CDR3 spells CASGRAIGGTQYF. DNA of the CDR3: TGTGCCAGTGGACGGGCGATTGGGGGTACGCAGTATTTT. This sequence joins TRBV2 and TRBJ2-3; D may be TRBD1 or TRBD2 (5 bases each). The CDR3 sequence is 13 residues long. CDR1 is SNHLY and CDR2 is FYNNEI in the germline V gene. The V end lost 9 bases, the J end lost 8 bases, and 18 bases lay between the germline ends.

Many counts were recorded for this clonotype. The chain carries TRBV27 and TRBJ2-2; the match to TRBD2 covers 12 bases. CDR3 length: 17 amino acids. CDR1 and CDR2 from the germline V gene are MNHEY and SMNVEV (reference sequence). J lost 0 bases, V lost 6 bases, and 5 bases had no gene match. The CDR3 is CASRLAGGPPNTGELFF. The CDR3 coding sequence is TGTGCCAGCAGACTAGCGGGAGGCCCCCCGAACACCGGGGAGCTGTTTTTT.

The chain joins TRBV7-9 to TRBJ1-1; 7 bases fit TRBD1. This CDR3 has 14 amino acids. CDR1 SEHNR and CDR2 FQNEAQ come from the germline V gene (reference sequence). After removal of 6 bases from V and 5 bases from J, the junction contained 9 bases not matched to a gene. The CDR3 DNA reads TGTGCCAGCAGAGACGACAGGGAGTTTACTGAAGCTTTCTTT. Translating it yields CASRDDREFTEAFF.

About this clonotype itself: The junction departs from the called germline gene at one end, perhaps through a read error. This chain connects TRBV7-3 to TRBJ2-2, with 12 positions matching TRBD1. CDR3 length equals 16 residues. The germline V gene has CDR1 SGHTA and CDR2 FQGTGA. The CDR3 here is CASSPGTGGNTGELFF. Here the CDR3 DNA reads TGTGCGAGCAGCCCCGGGACAGGGGGCAACACCGGGGAGCTGTTTTTT.

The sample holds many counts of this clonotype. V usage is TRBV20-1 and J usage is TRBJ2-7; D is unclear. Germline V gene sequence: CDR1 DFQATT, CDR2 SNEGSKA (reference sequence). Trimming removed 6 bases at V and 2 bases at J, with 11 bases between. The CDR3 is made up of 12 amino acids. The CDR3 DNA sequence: TGCAGTGCGGACGGGCAGACCTACGAGCAGTACTTC. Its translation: CSADGQTYEQYF.

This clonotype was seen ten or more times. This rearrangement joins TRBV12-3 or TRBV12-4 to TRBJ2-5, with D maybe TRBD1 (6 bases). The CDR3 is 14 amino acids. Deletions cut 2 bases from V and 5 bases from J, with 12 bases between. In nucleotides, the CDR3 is TGTGCCAGCAGTTTACCCACAGGGTTCGAGACCCAGTACTTC. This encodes CASSLPTGFETQYF.

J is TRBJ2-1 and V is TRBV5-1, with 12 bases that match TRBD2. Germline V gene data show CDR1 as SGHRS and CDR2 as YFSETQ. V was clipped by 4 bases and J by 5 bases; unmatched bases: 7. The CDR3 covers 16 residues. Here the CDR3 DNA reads TGCGCCAGCAGCCGGACTAGCGGGGCGTCCGACAATGAGCAGTTCTTC. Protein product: CASSRTSGASDNEQFF.